This TCR beta chain was obtained from a study of blood T cell repertoires in COVID-19. The CDR3 runs to 16 residues. Germline assignment: CDR1 MNHEY and CDR2 SMNVEV (reference sequence). V gave up 0 bases and J gave up 4 bases; unmatched junction bases: 6. Measured with immunoSEQ multiplex PCR; TCRdb has only the in-frame clones, and not every one. The repertoire includes roughly 75,000 clones, roughly 86% of them detected once, and roughly 0.83% sits in the top ten. The genes are TRBV27 and TRBJ2-5, with 9 bases lining up with TRBD1. The clonotype originates from a woman in her 70s with acute or convalescent COVID-19. The source material was peripheral blood. The CDR3 reads CASSLSYRGHRETQYF. The DNA for the CDR3 is TGTGCCAGCAGTTTATCGTACAGGGGGCATCGAGAGACCCAGTACTTC.